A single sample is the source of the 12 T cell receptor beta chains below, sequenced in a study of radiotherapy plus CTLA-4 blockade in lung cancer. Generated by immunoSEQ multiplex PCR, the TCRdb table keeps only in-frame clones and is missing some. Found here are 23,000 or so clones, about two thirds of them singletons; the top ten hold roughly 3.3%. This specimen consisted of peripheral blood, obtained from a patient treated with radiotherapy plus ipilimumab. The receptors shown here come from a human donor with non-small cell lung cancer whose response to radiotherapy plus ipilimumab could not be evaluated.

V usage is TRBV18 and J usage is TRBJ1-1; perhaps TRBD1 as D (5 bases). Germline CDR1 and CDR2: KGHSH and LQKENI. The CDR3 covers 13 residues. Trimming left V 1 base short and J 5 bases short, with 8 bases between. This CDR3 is CASSPQPGTEAFF. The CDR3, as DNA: TGTGCCAGCTCACCACAGCCAGGGACTGAAGCTTTCTTT.

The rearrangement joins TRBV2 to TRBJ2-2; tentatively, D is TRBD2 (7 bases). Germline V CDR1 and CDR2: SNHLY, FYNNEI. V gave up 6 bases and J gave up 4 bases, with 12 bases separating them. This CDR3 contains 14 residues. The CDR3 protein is CASRGGGSTGELFF. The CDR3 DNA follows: TGTGCCAGCAGGGGAGGGGGTAGCACCGGGGAGCTGTTTTTT.

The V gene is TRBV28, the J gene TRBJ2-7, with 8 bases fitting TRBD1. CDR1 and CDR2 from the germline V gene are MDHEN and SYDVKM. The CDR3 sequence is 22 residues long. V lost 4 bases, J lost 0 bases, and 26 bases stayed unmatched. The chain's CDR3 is CASSSPGQVNLGLAWNSYEQYF. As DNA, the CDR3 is TGTGCCAGCAGTTCCCCGGGACAGGTAAATCTCGGCCTAGCGTGGAACTCCTACGAGCAGTACTTC.

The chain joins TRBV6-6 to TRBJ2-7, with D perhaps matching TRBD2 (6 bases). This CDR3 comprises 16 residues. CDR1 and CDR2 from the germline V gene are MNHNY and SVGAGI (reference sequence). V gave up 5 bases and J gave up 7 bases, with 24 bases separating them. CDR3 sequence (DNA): TGTGCCAGCAGTGCCCTGGCGGGAAGGGCTAATGGGGAGCAGTACTTC. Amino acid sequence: CASSALAGRANGEQYF.

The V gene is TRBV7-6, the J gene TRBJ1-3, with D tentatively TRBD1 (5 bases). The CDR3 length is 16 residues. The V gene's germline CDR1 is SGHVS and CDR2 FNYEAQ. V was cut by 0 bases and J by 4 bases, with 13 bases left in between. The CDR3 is CASSLAGAGLGNTIYF. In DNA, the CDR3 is TGTGCCAGCAGCTTAGCCGGTGCAGGGTTAGGAAACACCATATATTTT.

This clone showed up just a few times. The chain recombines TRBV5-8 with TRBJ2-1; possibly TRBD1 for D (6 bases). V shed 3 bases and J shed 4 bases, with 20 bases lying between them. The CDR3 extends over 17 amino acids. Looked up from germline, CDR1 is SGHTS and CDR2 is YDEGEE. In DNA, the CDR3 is TGTGCCAGCAGCTCCACCTACAAGGGGGTTGATTACAATGAGCAGTTCTTC. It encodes CASSSTYKGVDYNEQFF.

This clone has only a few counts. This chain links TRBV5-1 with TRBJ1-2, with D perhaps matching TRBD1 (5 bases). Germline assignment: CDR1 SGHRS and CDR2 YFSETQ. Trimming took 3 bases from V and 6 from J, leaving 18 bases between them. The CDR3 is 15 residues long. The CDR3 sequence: CASSYYEQGSDGYTF. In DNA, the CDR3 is TGCGCCAGCAGCTACTACGAGCAGGGATCGGATGGCTACACCTTC.

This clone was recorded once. Written as DNA, the CDR3 is TGTGCCAGAAGCTTACTCGGGACTAGCGGGAGGAACTATGAGCAGTTCTTC. It yields the protein CARSLLGTSGRNYEQFF. The rearrangement links TRBV7-5 to TRBJ2-1; TRBD2, the table's D call, lacks a check against the DNA. TRBV7-5 is assigned pseudogene status. This CDR3 contains 17 residues.

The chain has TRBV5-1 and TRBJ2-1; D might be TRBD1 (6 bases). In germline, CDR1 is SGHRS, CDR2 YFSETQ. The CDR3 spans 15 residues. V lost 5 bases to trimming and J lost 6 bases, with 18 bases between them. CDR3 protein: CASRRAGEAGNEQFF. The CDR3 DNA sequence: TGCGCCAGCAGGAGGGCAGGGGAAGCTGGCAATGAGCAGTTCTTC.

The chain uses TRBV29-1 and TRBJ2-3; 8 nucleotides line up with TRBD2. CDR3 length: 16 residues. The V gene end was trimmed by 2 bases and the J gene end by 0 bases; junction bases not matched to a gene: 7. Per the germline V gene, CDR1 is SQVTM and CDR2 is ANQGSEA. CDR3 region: CSVETPAGASTDTQYF. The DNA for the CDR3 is TGCAGCGTTGAAACACCAGCGGGGGCTAGCACAGATACGCAGTATTTT.

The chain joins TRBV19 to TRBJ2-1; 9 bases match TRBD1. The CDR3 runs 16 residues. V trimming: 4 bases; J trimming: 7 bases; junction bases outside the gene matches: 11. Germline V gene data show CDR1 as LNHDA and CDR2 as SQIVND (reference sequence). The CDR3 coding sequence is TGTGCCAGTAGTAACAACGCCGGGACAGGGTTAAATGAGCAGTTCTTC. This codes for CASSNNAGTGLNEQFF.

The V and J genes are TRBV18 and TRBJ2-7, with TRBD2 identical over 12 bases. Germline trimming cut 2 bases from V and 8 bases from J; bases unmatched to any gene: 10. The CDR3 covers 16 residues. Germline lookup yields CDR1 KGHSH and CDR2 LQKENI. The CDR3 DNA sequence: TGTGCCAGCTCACCAACCACCGGGACTAGCGGGCCGCAGCAGTACTTC. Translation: CASSPTTGTSGPQQYF.